These 15 T cell receptor beta chains were sequenced from one sample in a study of OX40 agonist ivuxolimab in advanced cancers. Data came from immunoSEQ multiplex PCR; TCRdb stores just in-frame clones and leaves some out. The table shows fewer than 85,000 clones, with just under 95% occurring only once. This sample comprised CD4+ or CD8+ T cells sorted from blood, obtained in a trial of the OX40 agonist ivuxolimab. These receptors all stem from an adult with an advanced solid tumor such as melanoma, head and neck, liver or kidney cancer.

This CDR3 reads CASSLNGLSYEQYF. DNA of the CDR3: TGTGCCAGCAGTTTAAACGGACTTAGCTACGAGCAGTACTTC. The rearrangement joins TRBV27 to TRBJ2-7; a weak D match, TRBD2 (5 bases). V was trimmed by 2 bases and J by 3 bases, leaving 11 bases between them. The CDR3 totals 14 residues. In germline, CDR1 is MNHEY, CDR2 SMNVEV (reference sequence).

The J gene is TRBJ2-1, the V gene TRBV27, with D perhaps assigned TRBD1 or TRBD2 (5 bases each). This CDR3 spans 15 amino acids. The V gene lost 6 bases and the J gene lost 3 bases, with 15 bases spanning the gap. Germline loops: CDR1 MNHEY, CDR2 SMNVEV (reference sequence). The CDR3 spells CASRPSGTLYNEQFF. The CDR3 nucleotides read TGTGCCAGCAGGCCCTCCGGGACCCTCTACAATGAGCAGTTCTTC.

This chain connects TRBV7-6 to TRBJ2-3; D unclear. The CDR3 is made up of 11 amino acids. CDR1 and CDR2 from the germline V gene are SGHVS and FNYEAQ. V shed 4 bases and J shed 3 bases, with 2 bases lying between them. The CDR3 loop is CASSSTDTQYF. The CDR3 nucleotides are TGTGCCAGCAGCTCTACAGATACGCAGTATTTT.

The chain employs TRBV30 and TRBJ2-7; D could derive from TRBD1 or TRBD2 (5 bases each). The CDR3 spans 12 residues. V dropped 5 bases and J dropped 5 bases, with 13 bases sitting between them. Germline lookup yields CDR1 GTSNPN and CDR2 SVGIG (reference sequence). The CDR3 sequence: CAWDSTGHEQYF. The DNA for the CDR3 is TGTGCCTGGGACTCGACGGGACACGAGCAGTACTTC.

This clone was found once. The chain has TRBV11-3 and TRBJ1-3; 10 nucleotides align to TRBD1. The CDR3 is 19 amino acids. The germline CDR1 and CDR2 sequences are SGHNT and YENEEA. J was trimmed by 0 bases and V by 6 bases; bases with no gene match: 14. The CDR3: CASRDRDRGKQPSGNTIYF. The CDR3 coding sequence is TGTGCCAGCAGGGACCGGGACAGGGGAAAACAACCCTCTGGAAACACCATATATTTT.

This clone is a singleton in its sample. The chain is built from TRBV5-5 and TRBJ1-5; D gene uncertain. The V and J ends lost 0 bases and 6 bases respectively, with 10 bases between them. The CDR3 runs 14 residues. The germline CDR1 and CDR2 sequences are SGHKS and YYEKEE (reference sequence). This CDR3 is CASSLEDGFQPQHF. For the CDR3, the DNA is TGTGCCAGCAGCTTGGAGGATGGGTTTCAGCCCCAGCATTTT.

This chain joins TRBV27 and TRBJ2-7; D is undetermined. Germline CDR1 reads MNHEY; CDR2 reads SMNVEV (reference sequence). This CDR3 has 12 residues. The V end was cut by 2 bases, the J end by 6 bases, with 8 bases between. The CDR3 spells CASSLPGPEQYF. The CDR3 DNA sequence: TGTGCCAGCAGTTTACCCGGCCCCGAGCAGTACTTC.

V usage is TRBV5-4 and J usage is TRBJ1-2; maybe TRBD1 (6 bases). Trimming shortened V by 2 bases and J by 10 bases, and 15 bases separated the two germline ends. Germline CDR1 and CDR2: SGHNT and YYREEE (reference sequence). This CDR3 is built from 13 residues. CDR3 region: CASSFFGGEDYTF. The CDR3 region has the DNA TGTGCCAGCAGCTTCTTTGGGGGCGAAGACTACACCTTC. Full variable domain (remainder filled in from reference TRBV5-4 and TRBJ1-2): ETGVTQSPTHLIKTRGQQVTLRCSSQSGHNTVSWYQQALGQGPQFIFQYYREEENGRGNFPPRFSGLQFPNYSSELNVNALELDDSALYLCASSFFGGEDYTFGSGTRLTVV.

The chain uses TRBV7-9 and TRBJ2-7; 8 bases align to TRBD1. The CDR3 spans 16 residues. With 0 bases clipped from V and 2 bases from J, the junction kept 6 bases outside the gene matches. Per the germline V gene, CDR1 is SEHNR and CDR2 is FQNEAQ (reference sequence). The CDR3 sequence: CASSLAQGVWTYEQYF. CDR3 in DNA: TGTGCCAGCAGCTTAGCACAGGGGGTTTGGACCTACGAGCAGTACTTC.

The chain links TRBV10-2 to TRBJ2-5; TRBD2 matches at 8 bases. The length of the CDR3 is 14 residues. Unmatched junction bases numbered 8, after V lost 6 bases and J lost 5 bases. Looked up from germline, CDR1 is WSHSY and CDR2 is SAAADI. CDR3 sequence (DNA): TGCGCCAGCAGGACTAGCGCGTTGTGGGAGACCCAGTACTTC. Translation gives CASRTSALWETQYF.

Of note for this clone: This sample also contains other DNA sequences that code for the same CDR3. This chain uses TRBV6-6 with TRBJ1-2; D not resolved. This CDR3 spans 11 amino acids. Trimming cost V 6 bases and J 2 bases, with 4 bases left between them. Germline CDR1 MNHNY, CDR2 SVGAGI (reference sequence). The CDR3 DNA sequence: TGTGCCAGCAGCCCAAACTATGGCTACACCTTC. As protein: CASSPNYGYTF.

This rearrangement joins TRBV27 to TRBJ1-2, with 8 positions matching TRBD1. J was trimmed by 1 base and V by 5 bases; bases with no gene match: 9. The CDR3 runs to 16 residues. Germline loops: CDR1 MNHEY, CDR2 SMNVEV (reference sequence). The CDR3 here is CASSPAGGQGNYGYTF. DNA of the CDR3: TGTGCCAGCAGTCCCGCCGGAGGACAGGGTAACTATGGCTACACCTTC.

V and J are TRBV6-6 and TRBJ2-7; D might be TRBD1 (5 bases). V shed 4 bases and J shed 3 bases, with 13 bases lying between them. CDR1 and CDR2 from the germline V gene are MNHNY and SVGAGI (reference sequence). This CDR3 region has 14 residues. Here the CDR3 reads CASSFPDRYYEQYF. In nucleotides, the CDR3 is TGTGCCAGCAGTTTCCCTGACAGATACTACGAGCAGTACTTC.

V and J are TRBV2 and TRBJ2-1, with TRBD2 identical over 7 bases. V lost 7 bases, J lost 7 bases, and 10 bases stayed unmatched. Germline CDR1 and CDR2: SNHLY and FYNNEI. This CDR3 has 14 amino acids. DNA for the CDR3: TGTGCCAGCATAATAGCGGGTACGACGAATGAGCAGTTCTTC. Translation gives CASIIAGTTNEQFF.

V is TRBV11-2 and J is TRBJ1-1; no clear D gene. The V gene lost 10 bases and the J gene lost 2 bases, with 5 bases spanning the gap. The V gene's germline CDR1 is SGHAT and CDR2 FQNNGV. This CDR3 is built from 10 residues. The CDR3 coding sequence is TGTGCCACGGCTAACACTGAAGCTTTCTTT. This gives the protein CATANTEAFF. Variable domain in full (rest from reference TRBV11-2 and TRBJ1-1): EAGVAQSPRYKIIEKRQSVAFWCNPISGHATLYWYQQILGQGPKLLIQFQNNGVVDDSQLPKDRFSAERLKGVDSTLKIQPAKLEDSAVYLCATANTEAFFGQGTRLTVV.